Presented here are 16 T cell receptor beta chains from one specimen sequenced in a study of T cell responses to AZD1222 COVID-19 vaccine. Sequencing used immunoSEQ multiplex PCR; TCRdb keeps in-frame clones, though not all of them. The sample includes 65,000 to 95,000 clones, 70% to 90% of them seen just once. The sample consisted of peripheral blood, taken on day 0 of AZD1222 vaccination. The receptors originated from an adult in good health.

The V gene is TRBV2, the J gene TRBJ1-1; D might be TRBD1 (5 bases). The germline V gene encodes CDR1 SNHLY and CDR2 FYNNEI. The CDR3 spans 14 residues. V lost 6 bases, J lost 6 bases, and 17 bases lay in between. The CDR3 loop reads CASSAVGTVAEAFF. The CDR3 DNA reads TGTGCCAGCAGCGCGGTCGGGACTGTAGCTGAAGCTTTCTTT.

The chain combines TRBV6-5 with TRBJ1-1; D unresolved. The CDR3 length is 13 residues. CDR1 and CDR2 (germline): MNHEY, SVGAGI. V dropped 0 bases and J dropped 4 bases, with 6 bases sitting between them. The CDR3 is CASSYSGGTEAFF. The CDR3 coding sequence is TGTGCCAGCAGTTACTCTGGCGGCACTGAAGCTTTCTTT.

The chain carries TRBV15 and TRBJ1-5; TRBD1 is a possible D gene (6 bases). Trimming took 5 bases from V and 6 from J, leaving 20 bases between them. CDR1 is LNHNV, CDR2 YYDKDF, per germline (reference sequence). The length of the CDR3 is 16 residues. As DNA, the CDR3 is TGTGCCACCAGCGGAGGAGTTGCAGGGGAGCGTCAGCCCCAGCATTTT. Translated: CATSGGVAGERQPQHF.

The V gene is TRBV20-1, the J gene TRBJ1-1; D is perhaps TRBD1 (5 bases). Germline lookup yields CDR1 DFQATT and CDR2 SNEGSKA (reference sequence). Deletions cut 8 bases from V and 4 bases from J, with 11 bases between. The CDR3 spans 11 residues. In nucleotides, the CDR3 is TGCAGTACAAGGAGGGGCACTGAAGCTTTCTTT. Its translation: CSTRRGTEAFF.

The DNA of the CDR3 is TGTGCCAGCAGCTTGGCACACACTGAAGCTTTCTTT. It encodes CASSLAHTEAFF. V is TRBV5-6 and J is TRBJ1-1, with D uncertain. Trimming took 0 bases from V and 3 from J, leaving 3 bases between them. CDR3 size: 12 residues. The germline V gene has CDR1 SGHDT and CDR2 YYEEEE.

As for this clone: The same CDR3 is also encoded by other DNA sequences in this sample. The J gene is TRBJ1-6, the V gene TRBV5-1; 9 bases map to TRBD1. V was clipped by 0 bases and J by 7 bases; unmatched bases: 2. From germline, CDR1 is SGHRS and CDR2 YFSETQ. This CDR3 is 15 amino acids long. CDR3 sequence: CASSLGQGGNSPLHF. CDR3 bases: TGCGCCAGCAGCTTGGGACAGGGGGGGAATTCACCCCTCCACTTT.

About this clone itself: A read error may account for a junction end that differs from germline. The chain combines TRBV7-9 with TRBJ1-2, with D perhaps matching TRBD1 (5 bases). The CDR3 runs to 13 residues. The V gene's germline CDR1 is SEHNR and CDR2 FQNEAQ (reference sequence). The CDR3 spells CASSLAEGSGYTF. CDR3 in DNA: TGTGCCAGCAGCCTAGCGGAGGGGAGTGGCTACACCTTC.

This clone appeared a few times. This sequence joins TRBV2 and TRBJ2-7, with unresolved D. Germline lookup yields CDR1 SNHLY and CDR2 FYNNEI. V lost 3 bases to trimming and J lost 0 bases, with 9 bases between them. This CDR3 is built from 14 residues. Here the CDR3 reads CASSDSLNSYEQYF. CDR3 bases: TGTGCCAGCAGTGATAGCCTTAACTCCTACGAGCAGTACTTC.

This rearrangement joins TRBV2 to TRBJ2-7; possible D gene TRBD1, 7 bases. Looked up from germline, CDR1 is SNHLY and CDR2 is FYNNEI. CDR3 length equals 12 residues. Trimming removed 6 bases at V and 6 bases at J, with 12 bases between. The CDR3 is CASRGTAGEQYF. CDR3 DNA: TGTGCCAGCAGGGGGACAGCGGGCGAGCAGTACTTC.

The chain uses TRBV3-1 (or the pseudogene TRBV3-2) and TRBJ1-1; D is ambiguous. This CDR3 is 12 amino acids long. V lost 1 base and J lost 10, with 10 bases in between. Per germline, CDR1 LGHDT and CDR2 YNNKEL (reference sequence). Here the CDR3 reads CASSQALERAFF. As DNA, the CDR3 is TGTGCCAGCAGCCAAGCCCTCGAGCGAGCTTTCTTT.

V and J are TRBV10-3 and TRBJ1-1; 9 bases align to TRBD1. The ends lost 0 bases at V and 7 bases at J; junction bases unmatched: 3. The CDR3 is 14 amino acids. Germline lookup yields CDR1 ENHRY and CDR2 SYGVKD. The CDR3 sequence is CAISESGTGSEAFF. The CDR3 coding sequence is TGTGCCATCAGTGAGTCTGGGACAGGGAGTGAAGCTTTCTTT.

This sequence joins TRBV5-1 and TRBJ2-5, with D possibly TRBD1 on 5 matching bases. CDR3 length equals 14 residues. CDR1 and CDR2 from the germline V gene are SGHRS and YFSETQ. With 4 bases removed from V and 0 bases from J, the gap between germline ends came to 10 bases. The CDR3 here is CASSGKGYQETQYF. CDR3 in DNA: TGCGCCAGCAGCGGTAAGGGGTACCAAGAGACCCAGTACTTC.

This chain uses TRBV19 with TRBJ1-4; no clear D gene. Germline loops: CDR1 LNHDA, CDR2 SQIVND (reference sequence). Trimming pared 7 bases from V and 2 bases from J, leaving 11 bases between. The CDR3 is 14 residues long. The CDR3 coding sequence is TGTGCCAGTATGGAGGGTACGACTAATGAAAAACTGTTTTTT. This sequence encodes CASMEGTTNEKLFF.

This rearrangement joins TRBV15 to TRBJ2-2; D is unresolved. V lost 5 bases to trimming and J lost 4 bases, with 14 bases between them. The germline CDR1 and CDR2 sequences are LNHNV and YYDKDF (reference sequence). The CDR3 totals 15 residues. CDR3 amino acids: CATSYRVVSTGELFF. CDR3 sequence (DNA): TGTGCCACCAGCTACCGGGTAGTTTCCACCGGGGAGCTGTTTTTT. Looking up the rest from reference TRBV15 and TRBJ2-2 gives the full variable domain: DAMVIQNPRYQVTQFGKPVTLSCSQTLNHNVMYWYQQKSSQAPKLLFHYYDKDFNNEADTPDNFQSRRPNTSFCFLDIRSPGLGDTAMYLCATSYRVVSTGELFFGEGSRLTVL.

This clone was detected once. The rearrangement uses TRBV19 and TRBJ2-2; 9 bases agree with TRBD1. The V segment lost 7 bases and the J segment 6 bases; nucleotides outside the gene matches: 18. Germline values: CDR1 LNHDA, CDR2 SQIVND (reference sequence). The CDR3 sequence is 18 residues long. In nucleotides, the CDR3 is TGTGCCAGTACCCTGGTCCGGGACAGGGCGGTTTCGGCCGGGGAGCTGTTTTTT. Encoded protein: CASTLVRDRAVSAGELFF.

The chain is built from TRBV27 and TRBJ1-3; the match to TRBD1 covers 10 bases. The germline gives CDR1 MNHEY, CDR2 SMNVEV (reference sequence). The CDR3 contains 15 residues. J lost 2 bases, V lost 6 bases, and 4 bases had no gene match. CDR3 nucleotide sequence: TGTGCCAGCAGGCGTGGACAGGGGGCTGGAAACACCATATATTTT. Amino acid sequence: CASRRGQGAGNTIYF.